The 9 T cell receptor beta chains below were found in one sample sequenced in a study of cytotoxic CD8 clonotypes in ibrutinib-treated CLL. Method: immunoSEQ multiplex PCR; TCRdb's copy keeps in-frame clones and lacks some. The profile shows around 27,000 clones, approximately 67% of them singletons. Here the sequenced sample was PBMCs, taken at disease progression, from a patient treated with ibrutinib. Source of these receptors: a human donor with chronic lymphocytic leukemia.

In this sample, this clone turned up once. The rearrangement joins TRBV6-5 to TRBJ1-1; possibly TRBD1 for D (5 bases). The germline V and J ends were trimmed by 2 bases and 0 bases, with 7 bases remaining between them. The germline V gene encodes CDR1 MNHEY and CDR2 SVGAGI. The CDR3 is 14 residues long. This CDR3 is CASSYEGLNTEAFF. The CDR3 DNA reads as TGTGCCAGCAGTTACGAGGGGCTGAACACTGAAGCTTTCTTT.

This clone appeared a few times. The chain employs TRBV9 and TRBJ2-5; D not resolved. This CDR3 is 16 amino acids long. V dropped 0 bases and J dropped 0 bases, with 12 bases sitting between them. CDR1 SGDLS and CDR2 YYNGEE come from the germline V gene. In DNA, the CDR3 is TGTGCCAGCAGCGTAGGTCAGAGGTTGTACCAAGAGACCCAGTACTTC. Encoded protein: CASSVGQRLYQETQYF.

This clone was observed a single time. The chain carries TRBV11-1 and TRBJ2-1; 11 bases align to TRBD1. Germline CDR1 SGHAT, CDR2 FQDESV (reference sequence). The CDR3 length is 14 residues. Unmatched junction bases numbered 2, after V lost 2 bases and J lost 8 bases. The DNA for the CDR3 is TGTGCCAGCAGCTTAAGGGACAGGGGGGATGAGCAGTTCTTC. It yields the protein CASSLRDRGDEQFF.

The chain has TRBV27 and TRBJ2-1; no clear D. The germline gives CDR1 MNHEY, CDR2 SMNVEV (reference sequence). V lost 3 bases and J 10 bases, leaving 10 bases between the germline ends. The CDR3 length is 12 residues. CDR3 amino acids: CASSFRSGEQFF. DNA for the CDR3: TGTGCCAGCAGTTTCCGAAGTGGGGAGCAGTTCTTC.

The rearrangement links TRBV4-1 to TRBJ2-7; the match to TRBD1 covers 9 bases. After removal of 5 bases from V and 0 bases from J, the junction contained 8 bases not matched to a gene. The CDR3 runs 16 residues. Germline V CDR1 and CDR2: MGHRA, YSYEKL. CDR3 loop: CASSKDRGPRSYEQYF. Here the CDR3 DNA reads TGCGCCAGCAGCAAGGACAGGGGTCCCCGCTCCTACGAGCAGTACTTC.

This clone appeared a single time. The chain has TRBV10-3 and TRBJ1-2; D uncertain. Germline CDR1 and CDR2: ENHRY and SYGVKD. The V end was cut by 4 bases, the J end by 8 bases, with 17 bases between. CDR3 length: 14 residues. The CDR3 sequence is CAISAGVEGNGYTF. CDR3 DNA sequence: TGTGCCATCAGTGCGGGCGTGGAGGGAAACGGCTACACCTTC.

The J gene is TRBJ1-2, the V gene TRBV5-1; D might be TRBD1 (5 bases). CDR1 is SGHRS, CDR2 YFSETQ, per germline. The CDR3 has 15 amino acids. The germline V and J ends were trimmed by 2 bases and 4 bases, with 15 bases remaining between them. CDR3 sequence: CASSFPTGTAYGYTF. Here the CDR3 DNA reads TGCGCCAGCAGCTTTCCAACCGGGACGGCCTATGGCTACACCTTC.

This chain uses TRBV4-2 with TRBJ2-3; D tentatively fits TRBD1 or TRBD2 (6 bases each). V shed 4 bases and J shed 3 bases, with 17 bases lying between them. The CDR3 is 16 amino acids. CDR1 is LGHNA and CDR2 is YNFKEQ in the germline V gene. The CDR3 reads CASSRLGGAGTDTQYF. CDR3 nucleotides: TGTGCCAGCAGCCGACTGGGGGGCGCGGGGACAGATACGCAGTATTTT.

The chain couples TRBV7-9 to TRBJ2-6; no definite D call. The CDR3 extends over 19 amino acids. Trimming left V 5 bases short and J 0 bases short, with 20 bases between. Germline V lookup: CDR1 SEHNR, CDR2 FQNEAQ (reference sequence). This CDR3 reads CASSPSYVGTHSGANVLTF. The CDR3 coding sequence is TGTGCCAGCAGCCCCTCGTATGTGGGCACACACTCTGGGGCCAACGTCCTGACTTTC.